This TCR beta chain was recorded in a study of blood T cell repertoires in COVID-19. Study-level background: Some COVID-19 samples were acute and others convalescent; all came from the United States, Italy and Spain. PBMCs, B-cell-depleted T cells, or T cells provided the cDNA or gDNA that made up the material.

Produced via immunoSEQ multiplex PCR; TCRdb's table is partial and in-frame only. The sample includes tens of thousands of clones, roughly 86% seen only once; the top ten take approximately 1.5%. Looked up from germline, CDR1 is KGHDR and CDR2 is SFDVKD. With 6 bases clipped from V and 5 bases from J, the junction kept 2 bases outside the gene matches. This CDR3 has 13 amino acids. The rearrangement links TRBV24-1 to TRBJ1-5, with 8 bases fitting TRBD1. The TCR was taken from a man in his fifties or sixties with acute or convalescent COVID-19. Sequences were obtained from peripheral blood. The CDR3 DNA reads as TGTGCCACCAGTACAGGGGGGTATCAGCCCCAGCATTTT. Its protein product is CATSTGGYQPQHF.